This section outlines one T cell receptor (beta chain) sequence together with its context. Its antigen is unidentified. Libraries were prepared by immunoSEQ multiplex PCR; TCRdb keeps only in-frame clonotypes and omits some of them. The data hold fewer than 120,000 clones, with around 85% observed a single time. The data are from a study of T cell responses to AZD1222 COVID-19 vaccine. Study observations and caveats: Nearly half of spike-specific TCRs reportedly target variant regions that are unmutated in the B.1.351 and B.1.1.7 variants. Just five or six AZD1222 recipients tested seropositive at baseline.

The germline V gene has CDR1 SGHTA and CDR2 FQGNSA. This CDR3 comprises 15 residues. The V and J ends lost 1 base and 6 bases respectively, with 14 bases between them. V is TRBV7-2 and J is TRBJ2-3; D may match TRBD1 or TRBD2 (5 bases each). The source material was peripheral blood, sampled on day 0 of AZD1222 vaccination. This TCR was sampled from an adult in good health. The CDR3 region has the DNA TGTGCCAGCAGCTTAGGGGGACCCCTTGGGGATACGCAGTATTTT. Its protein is CASSLGGPLGDTQYF.